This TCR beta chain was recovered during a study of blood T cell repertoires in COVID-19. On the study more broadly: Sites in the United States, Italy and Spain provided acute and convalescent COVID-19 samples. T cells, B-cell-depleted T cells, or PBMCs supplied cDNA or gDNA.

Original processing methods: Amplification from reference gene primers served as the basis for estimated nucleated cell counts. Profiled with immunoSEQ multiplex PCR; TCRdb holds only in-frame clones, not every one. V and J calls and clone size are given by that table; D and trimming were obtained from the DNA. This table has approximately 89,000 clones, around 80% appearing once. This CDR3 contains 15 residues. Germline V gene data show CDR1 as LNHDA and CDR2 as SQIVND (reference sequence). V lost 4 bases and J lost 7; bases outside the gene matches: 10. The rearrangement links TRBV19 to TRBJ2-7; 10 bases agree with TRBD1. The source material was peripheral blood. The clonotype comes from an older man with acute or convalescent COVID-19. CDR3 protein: CASSTRDRGSGEQYF. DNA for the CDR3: TGTGCCAGTAGTACTCGGGACAGGGGCTCCGGGGAGCAGTACTTC.